This entry describes one T cell receptor beta chain. Libraries were prepared by immunoSEQ multiplex PCR; TCRdb keeps only in-frame clonotypes and omits some of them. In the table there are over 50,000 clones, roughly nine tenths of which are singletons. Germline V gene sequence: CDR1 SEHNR, CDR2 FQNEAQ (reference sequence). This CDR3 spans 15 amino acids. Trimming removed 2 bases at V and 0 bases at J, with 8 bases between. This entry belongs to a study of T cell changes during pregnancy in multiple sclerosis. V and J are TRBV7-9 and TRBJ1-3, with a weak D call TRBD1 (5 bases). The receptor comes from a female donor with multiple sclerosis, enrolled in a pregnancy study. Sequences were derived from CD4+ T cells from peripheral blood mononuclear cells, sampled in the third trimester of pregnancy. CDR3 bases: TGTGCCAGCAGCTTAAGACAGTACTCTGGAAACACCATATATTTT. Its protein is CASSLRQYSGNTIYF.